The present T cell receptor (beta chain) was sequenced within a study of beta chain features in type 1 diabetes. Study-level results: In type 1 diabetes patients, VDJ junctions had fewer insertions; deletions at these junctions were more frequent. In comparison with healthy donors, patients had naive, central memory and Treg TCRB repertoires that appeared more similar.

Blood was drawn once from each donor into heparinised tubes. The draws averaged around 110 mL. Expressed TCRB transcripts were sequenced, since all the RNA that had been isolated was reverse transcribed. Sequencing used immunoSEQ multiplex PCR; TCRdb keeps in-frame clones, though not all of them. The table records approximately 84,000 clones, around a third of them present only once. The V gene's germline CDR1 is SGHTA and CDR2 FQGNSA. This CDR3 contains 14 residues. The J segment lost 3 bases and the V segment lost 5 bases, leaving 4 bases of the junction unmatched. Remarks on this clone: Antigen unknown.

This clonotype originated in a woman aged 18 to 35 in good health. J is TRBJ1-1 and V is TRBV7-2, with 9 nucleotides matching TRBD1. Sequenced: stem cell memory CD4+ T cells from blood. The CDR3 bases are TGTGCCAGCAGCAACCGGGACAGGGACACTGAAGCTTTCTTT. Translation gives CASSNRDRDTEAFF. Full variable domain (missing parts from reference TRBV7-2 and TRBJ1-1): GAGVSQSPSNKVTEKGKDVELRCDPISGHTALYWYRQSLGQGLEFLIYFQGNSAPDKSGLPSDRFSAERTGGSVSTLTIQRTQQEDSAVYLCASSNRDRDTEAFFGQGTRLTVV.